This TCR beta chain was identified in a study of CD4+ T cells in melanoma. A few counts support this clone. Its antigen remains unknown. The assay was immunoSEQ multiplex PCR, and TCRdb's table has in-frame clones only and misses some. Here the sample spans 13,000 to 15,000 clones, 62% being singletons. The V end lost 3 bases, the J end lost 2 bases, and 14 bases lay between the germline ends. The germline V gene has CDR1 KGHSH and CDR2 LQKENI. The CDR3 totals 16 residues. Study observations and caveats: Diverse differentiation states were reported for melanoma neoantigen-specific CD4+ T cells. CD8+ T cell, macrophage and B cell function reportedly correlated with neoantigen-specific CD4+ T cells.

Sequenced: cells from a culture (not recorded whether cultured in vitro). The sequence was collected from a human donor with melanoma. This rearrangement joins TRBV18 to TRBJ1-5; D is possibly TRBD1 (6 bases). CDR3 sequence (DNA): TGTGCCAGCTCACCCATTGGGGGCATGGGCAATCAGCCCCAGCATTTT. This encodes CASSPIGGMGNQPQHF.